This entry lists 4 T cell receptor beta chains sequenced from one sample in a study of blood T cell repertoires in COVID-19. Sequencing used immunoSEQ multiplex PCR; TCRdb keeps in-frame clones, though not all of them. The top ten clones hold 0.8% to 1% of a sample with hundreds of thousands of clones, approximately 90% of them seen once. The sequenced sample was peripheral blood. These receptors all stem from a man aged 18-30 years with COVID-19, enrolled during active disease.

This chain connects TRBV5-6 to TRBJ1-1, with 7 bases identical to TRBD1. The germline V gene has CDR1 SGHDT and CDR2 YYEEEE. There are 13 residues in the CDR3. With 4 bases clipped from V and 7 bases from J, the junction kept 7 bases outside the gene matches. The CDR3 here is CASSRTGIIEAFF. The CDR3 bases are TGTGCCAGCAGCCGGACAGGAATCATTGAAGCTTTCTTT.

The genes are TRBV27 and TRBJ1-6; no firm D call. With 0 bases removed from V and 9 bases from J, the gap between germline ends came to 12 bases. The CDR3 runs to 15 residues. Per germline, CDR1 MNHEY and CDR2 SMNVEV (reference sequence). The CDR3 DNA sequence: TGTGCCAGCAGTTTATCCGCGGTTTTGTCTTCACCCCTCCACTTT. This sequence encodes CASSLSAVLSSPLHF.

The chain recombines TRBV19 with TRBJ2-1, with a weak D call TRBD2 (6 bases). The CDR3 sequence is 15 residues long. V was cut by 3 bases and J by 6 bases, with 15 bases left in between. The germline CDR1 and CDR2 sequences are LNHDA and SQIVND (reference sequence). The CDR3 spells CASSIGGFEGNEQFF. In DNA form, the CDR3 reads TGTGCCAGTAGTATCGGGGGATTCGAAGGCAATGAGCAGTTCTTC.

The chain uses TRBV5-4 and TRBJ2-4, with 16 bases lining up with TRBD2. The V and J ends lost 4 bases and 8 bases, in that order; junction bases with no gene match: 9. This CDR3 contains 17 residues. CDR1 and CDR2 from the germline V gene are SGHNT and YYREEE (reference sequence). CDR3 DNA: TGTGCCAGCAGCCCGGGACTAGCGGGGGGGCCCGGGGACATTCAGTACTTC. Translating it yields CASSPGLAGGPGDIQYF.